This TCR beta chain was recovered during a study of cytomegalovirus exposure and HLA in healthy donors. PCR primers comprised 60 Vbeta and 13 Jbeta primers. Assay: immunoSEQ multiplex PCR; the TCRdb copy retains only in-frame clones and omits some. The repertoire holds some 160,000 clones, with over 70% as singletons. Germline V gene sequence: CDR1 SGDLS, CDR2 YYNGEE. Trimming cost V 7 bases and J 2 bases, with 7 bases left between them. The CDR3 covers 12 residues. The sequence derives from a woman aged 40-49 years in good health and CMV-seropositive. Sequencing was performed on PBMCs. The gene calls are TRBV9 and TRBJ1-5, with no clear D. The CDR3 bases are TGTGCCAGCGGGCAGGGCAATCAGCCCCAGCATTTT. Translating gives CASGQGNQPQHF. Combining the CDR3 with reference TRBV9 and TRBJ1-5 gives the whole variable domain DSGVTQTPKHLITATGQRVTLRCSPRSGDLSVYWYQQSLDQGLQFLIQYYNGEERAKGNILERFSAQQFPDLHSELNLSSLELGDSALYFCASGQGNQPQHFGDGTRLSIL.